These 17 T cell receptor beta chains were sequenced from one sample in a study of PD-L1 blockade in urothelial cancer. Clones were sequenced by immunoSEQ multiplex PCR, and TCRdb holds only the in-frame ones, with some missing. This sample carries 130,000 or so clones, approximately 88% of them seen once, and the ten largest clones take about 2.9%. Time point noted: pretreatment peripheral blood. The material was PBMCs, obtained around atezolizumab (anti-PD-L1) treatment. These receptors were taken from a man aged 50-60 years with urothelial cancer.

The chain is built from TRBV5-4 and TRBJ1-1, with a possible D match to TRBD1 (5 bases). The V and J ends lost 4 bases and 3 bases respectively, with 16 bases between them. The CDR3 spans 15 residues. The V gene's germline CDR1 is SGHNT and CDR2 YYREEE (reference sequence). CDR3 sequence (DNA): TGTGCCAGCAGCCGTGGCTCCCGGGGGGACACTGAAGCTTTCTTT. Translation: CASSRGSRGDTEAFF.

Only one count was recorded for this clone. The V call is TRBV7-9, the J call TRBJ1-2; D is perhaps TRBD1 (5 bases). Trimming left V 5 bases short and J 6 bases short, with 16 bases between. Germline CDR1 is SEHNR and CDR2 is FQNEAQ (reference sequence). This CDR3 is 14 amino acids long. The CDR3 nucleotides read TGTGCCAGCAGCGTCGCGGGGCGACGAGATGGCTACACCTTC. Encoded protein: CASSVAGRRDGYTF.

This clone appeared once. The chain uses TRBV29-1 and TRBJ2-7; TRBD1 matches at 9 bases. Unmatched junction bases numbered 8, after V lost 4 bases and J lost 4 bases. The CDR3 is 14 amino acids. CDR1 is SQVTM and CDR2 is ANQGSEA in the germline V gene. The CDR3 bases are TGCAGCGTTGGAATCGGGACAGGGAGTTACGAGCAGTACTTC. It specifies CSVGIGTGSYEQYF.

This rearrangement joins TRBV11-2 to TRBJ2-1; possible D gene TRBD1, 6 bases. Germline V lookup: CDR1 SGHAT, CDR2 FQNNGV. V lost 6 bases and J 7 bases, leaving 19 bases between the germline ends. The CDR3 has 15 amino acids. The CDR3 DNA reads as TGTGCCAGCAGATCCACAGGGCGGATGAAAAATGAGCAGTTCTTC. Its translation: CASRSTGRMKNEQFF.

This chain joins TRBV19 and TRBJ1-5, with 11 bases matching TRBD1. There are 14 residues in the CDR3. V was clipped by 4 bases and J by 6 bases; unmatched bases: 2. The germline V gene encodes CDR1 LNHDA and CDR2 SQIVND (reference sequence). CDR3: CASSKGQGGQPQHF. For the CDR3, the DNA is TGTGCCAGTAGTAAGGGACAGGGGGGTCAGCCCCAGCATTTT.

This chain links TRBV19 with TRBJ2-7; 12 bases are shared with TRBD2. The trim removed 5 bases at V and 4 bases at J, leaving 0 bases unmatched. The CDR3 runs to 13 residues. Germline V gene sequence: CDR1 LNHDA, CDR2 SQIVND (reference sequence). The CDR3 sequence is CASSGLAGYEQYF. CDR3 coding DNA: TGTGCCAGTAGTGGACTAGCGGGATACGAGCAGTACTTC.

V and J are TRBV28 and TRBJ2-7, with TRBD2 identical over 11 bases. This CDR3 is built from 15 residues. Germline CDR1 reads MDHEN; CDR2 reads SYDVKM. V was clipped by 6 bases and J by 2 bases; unmatched bases: 6. The CDR3 reads CASSTSGRATYEQYF. CDR3 in DNA: TGTGCCAGCAGCACTAGCGGGAGAGCCACCTACGAGCAGTACTTC. Complete variable domain (other parts from reference TRBV28 and TRBJ2-7): DVKVTQSSRYLVKRTGEKVFLECVQDMDHENMFWYRQDPGLGLRLIYFSYDVKMKEKGDIPEGYSVSREKKERFSLILESASTNQTSMYLCASSTSGRATYEQYFGPGTRLTVT.

The chain joins TRBV6-6 to TRBJ2-3, with D hard to call. This CDR3 spans 12 amino acids. V dropped 10 bases and J dropped 5 bases, with 13 bases sitting between them. Germline-derived CDR1 and CDR2 are MNHNY and SVGAGI (reference sequence). The CDR3 sequence is CATTQVEDTQYF. The CDR3 coding sequence is TGTGCCACCACTCAGGTGGAAGATACGCAGTATTTT.

V gene TRBV6-6 combines with J gene TRBJ2-7; 11 bases agree with TRBD2. J lost 3 bases, V lost 7 bases, and 5 bases had no gene match. CDR1 and CDR2 (germline): MNHNY, SVGAGI (reference sequence). This CDR3 contains 14 residues. CDR3 sequence reads: CASTHSGRDYEQYF. DNA of the CDR3: TGTGCCAGCACCCATAGCGGGAGGGACTACGAGCAGTACTTC.

This chain uses TRBV2 with TRBJ1-6, with no clear D. V was clipped by 7 bases and J by 5 bases, with 9 bases between them. Looked up from germline, CDR1 is SNHLY and CDR2 is FYNNEI. CDR3 length: 13 residues. The CDR3: CASIRRNNSPLHF. In nucleotides, the CDR3 is TGTGCCAGCATCCGGAGAAATAATTCACCCCTCCACTTT.

The genes are TRBV30 and TRBJ1-3; D is uncertain. Germline V gene sequence: CDR1 GTSNPN, CDR2 SVGIG (reference sequence). This CDR3 has 17 residues. Between the trimmed V and J ends, which lost 0 bases and 0 bases, there was a span of 15 bases. CDR3 coding DNA: TGTGCCTGGAGTGTACTCGCGGGGAGCAGCTCTGGAAACACCATATATTTT. Amino acid sequence: CAWSVLAGSSSGNTIYF.

This clone was found a few times. The chain links TRBV19 to TRBJ1-5, with 9 positions matching TRBD1. The germline CDR1 and CDR2 sequences are LNHDA and SQIVND (reference sequence). The trim removed 5 bases at V and 7 bases at J, leaving 9 bases unmatched. This CDR3 spans 15 amino acids. CDR3 loop: CASSPGTGYGQPQHF. Here the CDR3 DNA reads TGTGCCAGTAGTCCGGGGACAGGGTATGGGCAGCCCCAGCATTTT.

This rearrangement joins TRBV19 to TRBJ2-5, with TRBD1 as a possible D gene (5 bases). V gave up 4 bases and J gave up 2 bases, with 11 bases separating them. Looked up from germline, CDR1 is LNHDA and CDR2 is SQIVND (reference sequence). CDR3 length: 14 residues. CDR3 sequence: CASSTRQRQETQYF. The CDR3 DNA sequence: TGTGCCAGTAGTACAAGACAGAGACAAGAGACCCAGTACTTC.

This clone was counted once. The gene calls are TRBV6-6 and TRBJ1-2; 7 nucleotides agree with TRBD1. Germline-derived CDR1 and CDR2 are MNHNY and SVGAGI (reference sequence). Germline trimming cut 10 bases from V and 6 bases from J; bases unmatched to any gene: 17. The CDR3 is 15 residues long. The DNA for the CDR3 is TGTGCCACCCGACGCCCCCAGGGACAGTTCCATGGCTACACCTTC. It yields the protein CATRRPQGQFHGYTF.

The genes are TRBV15 and TRBJ2-7; D is unclear. CDR3 length: 14 amino acids. CDR1 LNHNV and CDR2 YYDKDF come from the germline V gene (reference sequence). V lost 3 bases to trimming and J lost 2 bases, with 11 bases between them. The CDR3: CATSRTGETYEQYF. The CDR3 coding sequence is TGTGCCACCAGCAGGACGGGTGAGACCTACGAGCAGTACTTC.

This chain joins TRBV15 and TRBJ2-4, with TRBD2 matching 7 bases. The CDR3 extends over 14 amino acids. V shed 7 bases, J shed 8 bases, and the junction held 11 bases outside the gene matches. Germline V gene sequence: CDR1 LNHNV, CDR2 YYDKDF (reference sequence). CDR3 DNA: TGTGCCACCACCCCGGGTAGGGCGGGGGACATTCAGTACTTC. Amino acids: CATTPGRAGDIQYF.

The chain combines TRBV12-5 with TRBJ2-3; 7 bases fit TRBD1. The J segment lost 4 bases and the V segment lost 2 bases, leaving 6 bases of the junction unmatched. Per germline, CDR1 LGHNT and CDR2 FRNRAP. This CDR3 comprises 15 residues. CDR3 sequence: CASGLIQGHADTQYF. Here the CDR3 DNA reads TGTGCTAGTGGTTTGATACAGGGGCATGCAGATACGCAGTATTTT.